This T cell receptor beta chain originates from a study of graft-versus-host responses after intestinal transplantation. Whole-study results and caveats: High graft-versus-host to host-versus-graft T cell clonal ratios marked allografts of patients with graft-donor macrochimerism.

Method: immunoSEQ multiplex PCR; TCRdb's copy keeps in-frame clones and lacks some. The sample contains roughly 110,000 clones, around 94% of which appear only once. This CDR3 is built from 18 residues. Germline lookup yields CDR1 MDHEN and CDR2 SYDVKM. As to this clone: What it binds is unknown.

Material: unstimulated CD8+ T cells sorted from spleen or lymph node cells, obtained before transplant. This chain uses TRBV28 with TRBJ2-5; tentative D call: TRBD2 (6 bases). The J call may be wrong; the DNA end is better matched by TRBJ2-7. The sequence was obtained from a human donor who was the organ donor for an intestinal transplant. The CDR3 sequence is CASSTPLRDSRINYEQYF. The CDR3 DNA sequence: TGTGCCAGCAGTACACCCCTCCGGGACTCTCGGATCAACTACGAGCAGTACTTC.